This T cell receptor beta chain was identified during a study of T cells after yellow fever vaccination. At the level of the study: Where fractions had low cell numbers, libraries were prepared from them with the SMART-Seq v4 Ultra Low Input RNA kit.

Study findings and constraints: The booster saw the reappearance of most primary-vaccination clones (approximately 96% CD4, 80% to 90% CD8).

Trimming removed 3 bases from V and 6 bases from J; junction bases left unmatched: 13. The CDR3 runs to 17 residues. Germline CDR1 is KGHSH and CDR2 is LQKENI. Via MiXCR, TCRdb re-called the 5' RACE reads, giving one row per CDR3 protein. The sample lists some 350,000 distinct CDR3 sequences; under 5% were seen once. The sample holds a few counts of this clonotype. What it binds is not known. The TCR sequence derives from a young man who received the YFV17D yellow fever vaccine. The specimen was PBMCs, collected 5 days after the yellow fever booster vaccination. The chain links TRBV18 to TRBJ1-5; 8 positions agree with TRBD1. Here the CDR3 reads CASSPIGQGQTLQPQHF. As DNA, the CDR3 is TGTGCCAGCTCACCGATCGGACAGGGCCAAACTCTTCAGCCCCAGCATTTT.